This T cell receptor beta chain is drawn from a study of OX40 agonist ivuxolimab in advanced cancers. Study-level background: Ivuxolimab, an agonist antibody against OX40 (CD134), was given to patients. Subjects had a mean age of around 63 years, with a range of 23 to 79; less than 90% were male.

Regarding the study as a whole: With doses of 0.1 to 3.0 mg/kg, CD4+ and CD8+ blood T cells had undergone clonal expansion by week 6. Not determined was the antigen specificity of the expanded peripheral T cells.

This clone came up once. Its target is not known. TCRdb's copy holds only in-frame clones and misses some; the assay was immunoSEQ multiplex PCR. This table has approximately 44,000 clones, under 90% appearing once. This sequence was found in an adult with an advanced solid tumor such as melanoma, head and neck, liver or kidney cancer. The sample in question was CD4+ or CD8+ T cells sorted from blood, obtained in a trial of the OX40 agonist ivuxolimab.

CDR3 DNA: TGTGCCAGCAGCTTATTGGGCTCGCAGTACCAAGAGACCCAGTACTTC. Protein product: CASSLLGSQYQETQYF. The chain employs TRBV7-6 and TRBJ2-5; no clear D. The CDR3 spans 16 residues. Germline V CDR1 and CDR2: SGHVS, FNYEAQ. V dropped 2 bases and J dropped 0 bases, with 13 bases sitting between them.